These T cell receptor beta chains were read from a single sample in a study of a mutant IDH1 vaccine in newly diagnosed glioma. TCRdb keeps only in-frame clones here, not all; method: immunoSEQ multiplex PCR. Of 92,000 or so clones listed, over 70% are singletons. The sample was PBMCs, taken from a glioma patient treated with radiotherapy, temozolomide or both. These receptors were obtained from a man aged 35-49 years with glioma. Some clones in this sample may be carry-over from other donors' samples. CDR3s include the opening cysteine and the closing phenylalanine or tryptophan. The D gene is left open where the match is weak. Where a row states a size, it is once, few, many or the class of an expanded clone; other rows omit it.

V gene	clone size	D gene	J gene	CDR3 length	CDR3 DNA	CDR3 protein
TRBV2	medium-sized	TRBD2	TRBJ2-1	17	TGTGCCAGCAGTGCGCCTTTTATAGCGGGCTCCTACAATGAGCAGTTCTTC	CASSAPFIAGSYNEQFF
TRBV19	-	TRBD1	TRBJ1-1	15	TGTGCCAGTAGTATTGGAGCAGGGGGGAGCACTGAAGCTTTCTTT	CASSIGAGGSTEAFF
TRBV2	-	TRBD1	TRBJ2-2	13	TGTGCCAGCAGCGGACAGGGTACCGGGGAGCTGTTTTTT	CASSGQGTGELFF
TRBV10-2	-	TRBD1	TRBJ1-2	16	TGCGCCAGCAGTGAGTCCCTTGGGACAGGGAACTATGGCTACACCTTC	CASSESLGTGNYGYTF
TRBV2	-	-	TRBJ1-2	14	TGTGCCAGCAGTGAGAGGCAGGCCCTCTATGGCTACACCTTC	CASSERQALYGYTF
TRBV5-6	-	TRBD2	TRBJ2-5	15	TGTGCCAGCAGCTTGACACTGGGGGGGGGAGAGACCCAGTACTTC	CASSLTLGGGETQYF
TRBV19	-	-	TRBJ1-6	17	TGTGCCAGTAGTTCTCTGGACCAGAGCTCCTATAATTCACCCCTCCACTTT	CASSSLDQSSYNSPLHF
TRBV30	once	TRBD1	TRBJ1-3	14	TGTGCCTGGGGGGACAGGGCCTCTGGAAACACCATATATTTT	CAWGDRASGNTIYF
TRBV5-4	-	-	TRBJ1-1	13	TGTGCCAGCAGCACGACAGTGAACACTGAAGCTTTCTTT	CASSTTVNTEAFF
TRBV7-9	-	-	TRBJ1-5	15	TGTGCCAGCAGCTACGGTTTCTCAGGGCACCAGCCCCAGCATTTT	CASSYGFSGHQPQHF
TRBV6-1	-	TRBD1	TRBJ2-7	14	TGTGCCAGCAGTGCGGACAGGGGTACCTACGAGCAGTACTTC	CASSADRGTYEQYF
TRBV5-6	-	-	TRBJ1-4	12	TGTGCCAGCAGCTCGCGGACGGAAAAACTGTTTTTT	CASSSRTEKLFF
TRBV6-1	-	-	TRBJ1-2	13	TGTGCCAGCAACCCGGGGGCGGGCTATGGCTACACCTTC	CASNPGAGYGYTF
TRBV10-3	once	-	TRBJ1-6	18	TGTGCCATCAGTGAGTCGATTCAGTCCAGCTCCTATAATTCACCCCTCCACTTT	CAISESIQSSSYNSPLHF
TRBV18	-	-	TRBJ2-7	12	TGTGCCAGCTCCCTACAGGGCTACGAGCAGTACTTC	CASSLQGYEQYF
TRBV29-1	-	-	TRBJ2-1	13	TGCAGCGCCGAGGGTGGGGCCTACAATGAGCAGTTCTTC	CSAEGGAYNEQFF